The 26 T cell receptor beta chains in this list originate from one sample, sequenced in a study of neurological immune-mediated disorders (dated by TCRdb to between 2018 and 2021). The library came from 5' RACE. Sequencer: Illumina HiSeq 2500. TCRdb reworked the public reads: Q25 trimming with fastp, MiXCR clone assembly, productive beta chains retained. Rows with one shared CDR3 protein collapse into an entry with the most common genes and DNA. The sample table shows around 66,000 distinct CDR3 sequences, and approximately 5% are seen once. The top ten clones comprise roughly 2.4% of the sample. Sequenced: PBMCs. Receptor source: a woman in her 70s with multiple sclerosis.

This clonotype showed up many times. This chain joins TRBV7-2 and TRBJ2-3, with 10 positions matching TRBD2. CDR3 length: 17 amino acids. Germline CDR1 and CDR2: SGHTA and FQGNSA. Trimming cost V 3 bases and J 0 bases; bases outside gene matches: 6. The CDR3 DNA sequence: TGTGCCAGCAGCTTGGCCGGGACTAGCGTTAGCACAGATACGCAGTATTTT. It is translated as CASSLAGTSVSTDTQYF.

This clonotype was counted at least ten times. CDR3 sequence reads: CASSLRDSLYEQYF. CDR3 DNA sequence: TGTGCCAGCAGTTTACGGGACAGCCTCTACGAGCAGTACTTC. The chain combines TRBV12-3 or TRBV12-4 with TRBJ2-7; 7 bases map to TRBD1. The length of the CDR3 is 14 residues. V dropped 2 bases and J dropped 3; count of bases not matched to a gene: 4.

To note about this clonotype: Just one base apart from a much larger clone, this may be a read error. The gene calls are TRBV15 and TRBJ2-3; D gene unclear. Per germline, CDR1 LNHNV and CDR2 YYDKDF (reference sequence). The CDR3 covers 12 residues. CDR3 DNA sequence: TGTGACACCTCTGGAGTCACAGATACGCAGTATTTT. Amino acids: CDTSGVTDTQYF. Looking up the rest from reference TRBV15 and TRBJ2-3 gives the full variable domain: DAMVIQNPRYQVTQFGKPVTLSCSQTLNHNVMYWYQQKSSQAPKLLFHYYDKDFNNEADTPDNFQSRRPNTSFCFLDIRSPGLGDTAMYLCDTSGVTDTQYFGPGTRLTVL.

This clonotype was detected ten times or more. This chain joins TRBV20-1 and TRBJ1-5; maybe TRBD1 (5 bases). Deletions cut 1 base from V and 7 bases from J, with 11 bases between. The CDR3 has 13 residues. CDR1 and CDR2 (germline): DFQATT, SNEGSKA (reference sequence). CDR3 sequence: CSARGGGVQPQHF. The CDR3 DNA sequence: TGCAGTGCTAGAGGGGGAGGGGTCCAGCCCCAGCATTTT.

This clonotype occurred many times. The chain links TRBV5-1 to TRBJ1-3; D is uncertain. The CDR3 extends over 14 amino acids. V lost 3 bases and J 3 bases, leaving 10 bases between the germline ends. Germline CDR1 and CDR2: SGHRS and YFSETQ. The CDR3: CASSSQTGGNTIYF. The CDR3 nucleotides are TGCGCCAGCAGCTCCCAGACGGGTGGAAACACCATATATTTT.

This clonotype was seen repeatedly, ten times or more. The CDR3 is CASSPPEREGLGYEQYF. The CDR3 DNA is TGTGCCAGCAGCCCCCCGGAGCGGGAGGGCCTTGGCTACGAGCAGTACTTC. This chain joins TRBV27 and TRBJ2-7, with 10 bases identical to TRBD2. The germline gives CDR1 MNHEY, CDR2 SMNVEV (reference sequence). The CDR3 has 17 residues. Trimming at V came to 6 bases and at J to 3 bases, leaving 14 bases not matched to a gene.

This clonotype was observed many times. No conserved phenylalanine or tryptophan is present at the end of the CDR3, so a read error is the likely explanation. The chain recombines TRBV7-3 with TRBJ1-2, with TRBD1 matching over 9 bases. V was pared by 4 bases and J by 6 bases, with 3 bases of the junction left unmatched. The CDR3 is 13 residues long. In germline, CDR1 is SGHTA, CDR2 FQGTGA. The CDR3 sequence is CASSSRTGDGYTL. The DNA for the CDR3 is TGTGCCAGCAGCTCTCGGACAGGGGATGGCTACACCTTA.

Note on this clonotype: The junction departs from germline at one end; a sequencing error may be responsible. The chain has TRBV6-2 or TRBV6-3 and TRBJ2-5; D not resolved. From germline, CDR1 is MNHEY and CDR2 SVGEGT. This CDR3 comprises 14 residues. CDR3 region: CASSHSTAVRTQYF. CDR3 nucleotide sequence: TGTGCCAGCAGTCACTCGACGGCCGTACGGACCCAGTACTTC.

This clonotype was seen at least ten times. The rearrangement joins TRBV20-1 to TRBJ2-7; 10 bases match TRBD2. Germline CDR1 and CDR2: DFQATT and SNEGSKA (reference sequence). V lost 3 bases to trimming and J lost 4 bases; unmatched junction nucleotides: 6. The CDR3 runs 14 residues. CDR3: CSASLSGRRYEQYF. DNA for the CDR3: TGCAGTGCTAGCCTTAGCGGGAGGAGGTACGAGCAGTACTTC.

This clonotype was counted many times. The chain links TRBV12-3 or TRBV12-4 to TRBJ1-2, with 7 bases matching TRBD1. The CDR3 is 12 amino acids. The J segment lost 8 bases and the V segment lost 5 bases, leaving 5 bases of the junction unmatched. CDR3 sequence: CASSRQGQGYTF. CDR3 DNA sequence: TGTGCCAGCAGTCGACAGGGCCAAGGCTACACCTTC.

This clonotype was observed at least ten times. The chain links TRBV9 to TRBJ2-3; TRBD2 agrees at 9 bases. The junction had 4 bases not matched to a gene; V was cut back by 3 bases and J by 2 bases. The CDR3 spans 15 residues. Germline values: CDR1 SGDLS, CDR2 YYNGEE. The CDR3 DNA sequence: TGTGCCAGCAGCGCAGCTAGCGGGGCCACAGATACGCAGTATTTT. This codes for CASSAASGATDTQYF.

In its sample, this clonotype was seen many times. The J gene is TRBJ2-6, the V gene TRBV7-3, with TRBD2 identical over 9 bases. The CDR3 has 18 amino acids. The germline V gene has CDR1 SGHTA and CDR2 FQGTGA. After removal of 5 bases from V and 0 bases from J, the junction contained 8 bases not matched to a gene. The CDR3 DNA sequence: TGTGCCAGCAGCCCCTCAGCGGGAGGAAGCTCTGGGGCCAACGTCCTGACTTTC. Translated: CASSPSAGGSSGANVLTF. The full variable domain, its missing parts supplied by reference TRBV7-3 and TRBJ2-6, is GAGVSQTPSNKVTEKGKYVELRCDPISGHTALYWYRQSLGQGPEFLIYFQGTGAADDSGLPNDRFFAVRPEGSVSTLKIQRTERGDSAVYLCASSPSAGGSSGANVLTFGAGSRLTVL.

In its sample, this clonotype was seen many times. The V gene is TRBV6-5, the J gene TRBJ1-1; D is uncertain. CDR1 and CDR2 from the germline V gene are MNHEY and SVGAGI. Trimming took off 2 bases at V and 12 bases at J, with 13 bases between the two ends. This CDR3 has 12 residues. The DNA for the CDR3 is TGTGCCAGCAGTTACCGGAAGGGAAAGACTTTCTTT. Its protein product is CASSYRKGKTFF.

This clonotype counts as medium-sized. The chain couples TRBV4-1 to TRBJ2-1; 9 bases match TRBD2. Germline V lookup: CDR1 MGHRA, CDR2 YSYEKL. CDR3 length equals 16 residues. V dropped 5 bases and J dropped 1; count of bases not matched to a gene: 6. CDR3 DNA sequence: TGCGCCAGCAGCTACTTCAGCGGGAGGTCCTACAATGAGCAGTTCTTC. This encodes CASSYFSGRSYNEQFF.

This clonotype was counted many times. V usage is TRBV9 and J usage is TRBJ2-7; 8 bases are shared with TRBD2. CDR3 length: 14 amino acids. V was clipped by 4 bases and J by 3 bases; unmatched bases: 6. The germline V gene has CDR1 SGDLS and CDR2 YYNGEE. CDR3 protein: CASSPAGVNYEQYF. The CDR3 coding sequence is TGTGCCAGCAGCCCAGCGGGAGTTAACTACGAGCAGTACTTC.

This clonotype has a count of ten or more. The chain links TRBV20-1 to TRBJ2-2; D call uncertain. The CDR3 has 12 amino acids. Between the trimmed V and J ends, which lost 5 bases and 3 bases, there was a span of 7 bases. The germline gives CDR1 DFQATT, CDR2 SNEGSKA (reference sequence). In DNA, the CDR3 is TGCAGTGCTGATAGAGACACCGGGGAGCTGTTTTTT. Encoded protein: CSADRDTGELFF.

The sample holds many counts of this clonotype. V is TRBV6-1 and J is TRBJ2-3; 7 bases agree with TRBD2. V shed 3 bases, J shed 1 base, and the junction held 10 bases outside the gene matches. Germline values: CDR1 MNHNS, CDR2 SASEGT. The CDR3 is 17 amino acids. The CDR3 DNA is TGTGCCAGCAGTGAGCCCTCATGGGGACTACGCACAGATACGCAGTATTTT. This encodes CASSEPSWGLRTDTQYF.

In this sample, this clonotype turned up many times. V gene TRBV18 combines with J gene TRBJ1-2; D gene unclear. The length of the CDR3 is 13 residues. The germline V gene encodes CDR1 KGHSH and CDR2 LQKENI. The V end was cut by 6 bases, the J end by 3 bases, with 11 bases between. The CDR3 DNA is TGTGCCAGCTCCCCGCAAGCTGACTATGGCTACACCTTC. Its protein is CASSPQADYGYTF.

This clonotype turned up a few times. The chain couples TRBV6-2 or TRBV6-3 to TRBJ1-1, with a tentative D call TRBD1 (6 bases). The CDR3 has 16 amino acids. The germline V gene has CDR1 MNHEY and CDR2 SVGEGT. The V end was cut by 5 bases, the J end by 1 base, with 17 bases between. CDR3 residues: CASSPWGRYGNTEAFF. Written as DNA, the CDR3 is TGTGCCAGCAGTCCGTGGGGGCGTTATGGGAACACTGAAGCTTTCTTT.

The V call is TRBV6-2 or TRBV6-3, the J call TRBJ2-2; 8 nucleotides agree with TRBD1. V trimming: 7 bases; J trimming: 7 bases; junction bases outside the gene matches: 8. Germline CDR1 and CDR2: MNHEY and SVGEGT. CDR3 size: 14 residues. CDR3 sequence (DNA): TGTGCCAGCACCCGGACAGGGTCGATCGGGGAGCTGTTTTTT. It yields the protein CASTRTGSIGELFF.

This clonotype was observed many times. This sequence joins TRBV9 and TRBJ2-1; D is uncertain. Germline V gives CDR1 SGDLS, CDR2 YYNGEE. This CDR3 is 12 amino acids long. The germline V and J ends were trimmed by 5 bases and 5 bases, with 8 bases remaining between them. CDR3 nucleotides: TGTGCCAGCAGTACTGGAAACAATGAGCAGTTCTTC. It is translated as CASSTGNNEQFF.

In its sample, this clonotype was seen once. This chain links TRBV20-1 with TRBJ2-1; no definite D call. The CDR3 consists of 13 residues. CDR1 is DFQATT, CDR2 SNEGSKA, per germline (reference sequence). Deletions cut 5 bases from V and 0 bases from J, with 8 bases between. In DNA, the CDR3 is TGCAGTGCTGGTCCGAGCTCCTACAATGAGCAGTTCTTC. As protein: CSAGPSSYNEQFF.

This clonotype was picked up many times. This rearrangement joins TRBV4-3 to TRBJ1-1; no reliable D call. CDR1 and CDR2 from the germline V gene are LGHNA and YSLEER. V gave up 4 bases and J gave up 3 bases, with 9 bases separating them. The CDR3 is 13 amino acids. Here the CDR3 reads CASSRREYTEAFF. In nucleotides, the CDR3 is TGCGCCAGCAGCCGTAGGGAGTACACTGAAGCTTTCTTT.

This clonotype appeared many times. Here the CDR3 reads CSASSPSGHGGDEQFF. CDR3 bases: TGCAGTGCTAGTTCCCCTAGCGGCCACGGTGGAGATGAGCAGTTCTTC. The chain is built from TRBV20-1 and TRBJ2-1; TRBD2 matches at 7 bases. V shed 3 bases, J shed 8 bases, and the junction held 16 bases outside the gene matches. Germline V gene sequence: CDR1 DFQATT, CDR2 SNEGSKA (reference sequence). The CDR3 totals 16 residues.

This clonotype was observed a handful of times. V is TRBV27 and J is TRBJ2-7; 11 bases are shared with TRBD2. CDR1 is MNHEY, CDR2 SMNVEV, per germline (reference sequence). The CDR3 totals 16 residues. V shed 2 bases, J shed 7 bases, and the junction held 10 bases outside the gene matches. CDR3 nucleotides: TGTGCCAGCAGTTTAGAAGGGACTAGCGGACACTTTGAGCAGTACTTC. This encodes CASSLEGTSGHFEQYF.

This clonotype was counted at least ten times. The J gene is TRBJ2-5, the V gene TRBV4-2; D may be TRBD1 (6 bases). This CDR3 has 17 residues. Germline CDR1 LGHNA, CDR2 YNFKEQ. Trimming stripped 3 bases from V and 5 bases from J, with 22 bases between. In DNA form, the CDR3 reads TGTGCCAGCAGCCAGAATACTATACAGGGACGAAGTGAGACCCAGTACTTC. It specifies CASSQNTIQGRSETQYF.